This TCR beta chain was recorded in a study of blood T cell repertoires in COVID-19. As processed by the authors: Amplification of reference gene primers was used by the study to estimate nucleated cell counts. TCRdb's table, derived via immunoSEQ multiplex PCR, lists solely in-frame clones and lacks some. That table gives V, J and clone size, and the DNA gave D and trimming. The data contain around 300,000 clones, more than 70% of them singletons. Germline V gives CDR1 MNHNY, CDR2 SVGAGI (reference sequence). This CDR3 contains 14 residues. Trimming left V 1 base short and J 3 bases short, with 9 bases between.

The receptor was derived from a woman aged 55-69 years in a cohort exposed to, infected with or recovered from COVID-19 (not recorded which). Sequenced: PBMCs or T cells enriched from blood (not recorded which). The rearrangement links TRBV6-6 to TRBJ1-1, with unresolved D. The CDR3: CASSYYGLDTEAFF. CDR3 sequence (DNA): TGTGCCAGCAGTTACTATGGACTGGACACTGAAGCTTTCTTT.